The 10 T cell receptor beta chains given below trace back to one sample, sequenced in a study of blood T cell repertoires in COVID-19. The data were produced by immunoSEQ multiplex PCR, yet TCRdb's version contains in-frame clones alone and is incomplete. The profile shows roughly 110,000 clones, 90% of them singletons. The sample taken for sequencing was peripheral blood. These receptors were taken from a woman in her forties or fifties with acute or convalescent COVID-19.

The CDR3 region is CAISGGGATNEQYF. CDR3 bases: TGTGCCATCAGTGGTGGGGGGGCAACGAACGAGCAGTACTTC. The rearrangement links TRBV10-3 to TRBJ2-7; D might be TRBD2 (7 bases). Germline V gives CDR1 ENHRY, CDR2 SYGVKD. Trimming took 4 bases from V and 5 from J, leaving 15 bases between them. The CDR3 loop spans 14 amino acids.

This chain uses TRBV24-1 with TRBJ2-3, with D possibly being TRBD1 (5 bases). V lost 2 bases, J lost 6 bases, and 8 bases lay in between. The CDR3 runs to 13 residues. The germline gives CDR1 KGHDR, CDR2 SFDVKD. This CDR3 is CATSDSKGDTQYF. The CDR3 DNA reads TGTGCCACCAGTGATTCGAAGGGGGATACGCAGTATTTT.

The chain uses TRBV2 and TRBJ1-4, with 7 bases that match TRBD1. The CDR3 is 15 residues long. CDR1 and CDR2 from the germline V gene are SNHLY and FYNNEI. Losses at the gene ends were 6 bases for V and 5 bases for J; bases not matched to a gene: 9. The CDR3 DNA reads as TGTGCCAGCAGAAGGGGACAGAGTCTAAATGAAAAACTGTTTTTT. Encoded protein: CASRRGQSLNEKLFF.

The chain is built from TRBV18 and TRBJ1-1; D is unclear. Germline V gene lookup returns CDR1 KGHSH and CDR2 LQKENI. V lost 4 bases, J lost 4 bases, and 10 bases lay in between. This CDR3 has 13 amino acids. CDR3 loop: CASSLWASTEAFF. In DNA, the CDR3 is TGTGCCAGCTCACTATGGGCAAGCACTGAAGCTTTCTTT.

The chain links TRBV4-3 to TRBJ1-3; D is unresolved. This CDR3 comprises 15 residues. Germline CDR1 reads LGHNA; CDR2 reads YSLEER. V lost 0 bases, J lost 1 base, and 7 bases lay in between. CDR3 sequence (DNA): TGCGCCAGCAGCCAAGATGGCAGTTCTGGAAACACCATATATTTT. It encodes CASSQDGSSGNTIYF.

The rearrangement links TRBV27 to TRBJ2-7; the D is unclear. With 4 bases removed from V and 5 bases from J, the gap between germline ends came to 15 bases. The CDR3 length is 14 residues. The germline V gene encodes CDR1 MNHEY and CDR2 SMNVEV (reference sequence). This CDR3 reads CASSSSRNADEQYF. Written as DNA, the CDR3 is TGTGCCAGCAGTTCTTCCCGGAACGCGGACGAGCAGTACTTC.

The CDR3 sequence is CASAIDLGSDEQFF. DNA for the CDR3: TGTGCCAGCGCGATAGACCTCGGGTCGGATGAGCAGTTCTTC. The chain uses TRBV6-4 and TRBJ2-1; D gene unclear. There are 14 residues in the CDR3. V gave up 8 bases and J gave up 8 bases, with 19 bases separating them. The germline gives CDR1 MRHNA, CDR2 SNTAGT.

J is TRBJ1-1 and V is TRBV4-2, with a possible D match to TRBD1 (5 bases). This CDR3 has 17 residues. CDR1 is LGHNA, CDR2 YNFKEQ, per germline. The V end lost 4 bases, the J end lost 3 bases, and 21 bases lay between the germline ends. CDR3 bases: TGTGCCAGCAGCCCACGTCCCATTGCAGGCAGGGACACTGAAGCTTTCTTT. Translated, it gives CASSPRPIAGRDTEAFF.

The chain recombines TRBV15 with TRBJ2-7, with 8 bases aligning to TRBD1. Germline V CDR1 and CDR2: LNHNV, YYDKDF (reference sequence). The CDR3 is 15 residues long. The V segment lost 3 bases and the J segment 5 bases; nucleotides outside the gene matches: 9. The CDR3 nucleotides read TGTGCCACCAGCAGGGGGACAGGTAGGAGCAACGAGCAGTACTTC. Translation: CATSRGTGRSNEQYF.

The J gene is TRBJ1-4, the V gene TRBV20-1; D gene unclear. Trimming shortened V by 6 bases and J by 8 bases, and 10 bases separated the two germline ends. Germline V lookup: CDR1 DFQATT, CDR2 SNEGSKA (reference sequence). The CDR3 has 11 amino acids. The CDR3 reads CSALAGEKLFF. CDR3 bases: TGCAGTGCCCTTGCCGGGGAAAAACTGTTTTTT.